This T cell receptor beta chain was obtained from a study of beta chain features in type 1 diabetes. This clone was counted many times. All of the isolated RNA was reverse transcribed, so expressed TCRB transcripts were sequenced. The data were produced by immunoSEQ multiplex PCR, yet TCRdb's version contains in-frame clones alone and is incomplete. Seen here are about 340,000 clones, approximately 8.2% observed once, and the top ten hold around 0.44%. The CDR3 extends over 16 amino acids. Germline values: CDR1 LNHNV, CDR2 YYDKDF (reference sequence). With V trimmed by 0 bases and J by 6 bases, 6 bases remained unmatched.

The V gene is TRBV15, the J gene TRBJ2-7, with 12 positions matching TRBD2. The sequence derives from a young woman in good health. The sequenced material came from central memory CD4+ T cells from blood. For the CDR3, the DNA is TGTGCCACCAGCAGAGATTTGAGACTAGCGGGAGTCGAGCAGTACTTC. Protein sequence: CATSRDLRLAGVEQYF. Filled out from reference TRBV15 and TRBJ2-7, the complete variable domain reads DAMVIQNPRYQVTQFGKPVTLSCSQTLNHNVMYWYQQKSSQAPKLLFHYYDKDFNNEADTPDNFQSRRPNTSFCFLDIRSPGLGDTAMYLCATSRDLRLAGVEQYFGPGTRLTVT.